A selection of T cell receptor beta chains follows, all from one sample in a study of T cell changes during pregnancy in multiple sclerosis. Sequenced by immunoSEQ multiplex PCR; TCRdb stores in-frame clones only, minus some. The sample consists of fewer than 15,000 clones, approximately 86% of them appearing once. This specimen was CD8+ T cells from peripheral blood mononuclear cells, taken in the first trimester of pregnancy. These receptors originate from a female donor with multiple sclerosis, enrolled in a pregnancy study. Both conserved end residues are part of each CDR3.

j_call cdr3_length v_call cdr3_aa
TRBJ2-1 14 TRBV9 CASSAGDRVHEQFF
TRBJ2-1 16 TRBV4-2 CASSQLASGSGDEQFF
TRBJ1-1 14 TRBV6-5 CASTQGGLNTEAFF
TRBJ2-1 14 TRBV28 CASSFLESYNEQFF
TRBJ2-2 14 TRBV11-3 CASSYDRETGELFF
TRBJ1-2 14 TRBV7-9 CASSPVGRSLGYTF
TRBJ2-1 14 TRBV11-3 CASSLAQGANEQFF
TRBJ1-5 14 TRBV18 CASSPRDRGQPQHF
TRBJ2-1 15 TRBV6-4 CASSEGTSGSHEQFF
TRBJ1-2 13 TRBV6-5 CASSPGGSYGYTF
TRBJ1-2 14 TRBV6-6 CASSLTDRGDGYTF
TRBJ2-2 14 TRBV7-7 CASSPGQNTGELFF
TRBJ2-3 14 TRBV5-1 CASSLRWAVDTQYF
TRBJ2-7 12 TRBV28 CASSFESYEQYF
TRBJ2-2 14 TRBV6-4 CASSDRGHTGELFF
TRBJ1-4 13 TRBV2 CAILYREDEKLFF
TRBJ2-1 17 TRBV9 CASSSPRGGAFSNEQFF